This T cell receptor (beta chain) comes out of a study of naive and memory T cell subsets listed by TCRdb under 2017. Background for the entire study: The study applied an open-source, UMI-based TCR alpha and beta sequencing pipeline to sorted naive and memory peripheral blood T cell subsets. The functional CMV T cell responses agreed completely with IgG serology results. RNA was DNase-treated and reverse transcribed with TCR constant-region primers, mostly using SuperScript III. The full study reports these points: A few larger clonotypes were present in naive repertoires, especially CD8 naive repertoires, and these clonotypes were possibly memory cells re-expressing CD45RA. TCR abundance followed a power law whose exponent differed between naive and memory subsets but was consistent across the three individuals. The repertoire findings for the naive and memory subsets could not be validated against a ground truth because none was available. A clonotype was defined as a single alpha or beta chain sequence rather than as a paired alpha/beta receptor. RNA-based TCR counts may be influenced by expression changes linked to T cell activation and differentiation. After error correction, over 90% of naive TCR sequences appeared only once, giving much steeper abundance distributions than memory subsets. In both CD4 and CD8 cells, the Gini index increased while Shannon and inverse Simpson diversity decreased from naive through CM, EM and EMRA.

The germline V gene supplies CDR1 SGHRS and CDR2 YFSETQ. The CDR3 covers 12 residues, taking in both the cysteine and the phenylalanine. Here the CDR3 DNA is all that survives: 36 bases in frame from base 1. The junction carries 5 bases between V and J, which are trimmed by 3 bases and 3 bases respectively. Regarding this clonotype: Its cognate antigen has yet to be identified. Per-base quality was not reported, and no clone a single base away is much larger than it.

TCR alpha and beta chain libraries were amplified separately from the second PCR step onward. To determine each donor's CMV status, fresh PBMCs were stimulated overnight with CMV viral lysate, and IFNgamma production from CD4+ T cells was then assessed. Miltenyi beads were used first to positively select CD4 T cells, and CD8 T cells were then positively selected from the CD4-negative fraction. Cells stained for CD3, CD4, CD8, CD45RA, CD27 and a live/dead dye were sorted on a BD Aria II into four subsets by CD45RA and CD27. Blood was obtained from a few healthy volunteers, and the blood from each volunteer was fractionated into CD4 and CD8 T cells and subsequently into four differentiation subsets. Roughly 0.13 L of peripheral blood was collected from each donor, and PBMC were isolated by Ficoll-Paque PLUS density-gradient centrifugation. Sorted cells were lysed in RLT buffer, after which RNA was extracted using a Qiagen RNeasy kit and stored at -80 degrees C.

Receptors were amplified or captured by UMI-ligation and nested PCR. To cover both TRBC1 and TRBC2, the beta constant-region primer consisted of an equimolar mix of two oligonucleotides. A single-stranded oligonucleotide containing the SP2 primer and a 12-nucleotide UMI was joined to the 3' end of the cDNA by T4 RNA ligase 1. The ligated cDNA went through four rounds of PCR with nested alpha and beta constant-region primers together with the SP2 primer. Incubation of the ligation reaction was carried out at 16 degrees C for roughly 18-24 hours. PCR2 was usually performed as a SYBR Green qPCR and halted at a preset threshold so that over-amplification would not occur. Apart from the first purification, every purification step used Agencourt AMPure XP magnetic beads. Libraries were quantified by Qubit and checked on a TapeStation, where a main peak was expected near 650 bp. Pooled libraries were sequenced on an Illumina MiSeq using v2 2x251 paired-end kits, and typically roughly 1-2.1 million reads were obtained per sample. Each sample's library went into the pool at roughly 4 nM, and roughly 5-7.5% PhiX was added to help with cluster recognition. Per the original workflow: V and J genes were assigned to Demultiplexor-processed FASTQ reads by Decombinator through tag matching, with a single base-pair mismatch being allowed. UMIs were used by Collapsinator to correct both sequencing errors and frequency errors arising from PCR heterogeneity. CDR3Translator translated TCRs and extracted CDR3s from the conserved cysteine to the FGXG phenylalanine, flagging non-productive sequences. Gini, Shannon entropy and inverse Simpson indices were calculated on repertoires subsampled to equal numbers of UMI-defined TCRs. Power-law fits to clonotype abundance distributions were performed by maximum likelihood within the linear range. Similar UMI counts, unique TCR numbers and clonal distributions were obtained with the pipeline and with MIGEC on one naive CD8 sample. One analysis removed from the naive repertoire any naive TCRs that were also found in any memory subset from the same donor. Repertoires were searched for around 7,300 CMV-associated CDR3 sequences compiled from VDJdb and a published dataset. The public reads were reanalyzed by TCRdb: fastp trimming at Q25, MiXCR alignment, in-frame beta chains only. Each entry merges the rows of one CDR3 protein and shows their most common DNA and genes. Clone size and V and J calls follow TCRdb, not the original study. This sample lists about 150,000 distinct CDR3 sequences; 15% to 20% were detected once. The ten largest clones take up roughly 0.13% of the sample.

The sequenced sample was naive CD4+ T cells from blood. Taken with the paper, the label for cell subset or site translates to: naive T cells, CD45RA high CD27+. The chain uses TRBV5-1 and TRBJ2-3, with the D segment identity uncertain. The clonotype originates from a human donor in good health. Here is the DNA: TGCGCCAGCAGCTACAAGACAGATACGCAGTATTTT. It codes for CASSYKTDTQYF.